This T cell receptor (beta chain) originates from a study of neurological immune-mediated disorders. Overall study findings and caveats: Across subjects, expanded clones had no CDR3 amino acid sequences in common, pointing to private repertoires in all groups. HTLV-1-associated myelopathy had the most TCR clonal expansion, and multiple sclerosis had the least, less than healthy controls.

The starting material, 2 million PBMCs stored at -80 C, gave rise to the unsorted libraries. Every sequencing run returned over 190 million TCR-beta sequences, which were derived from 15-18 subjects. From the 5' RACE reads, TCRdb called clonotypes with MiXCR, one entry per CDR3 protein. The data show under 85,000 distinct CDR3 sequences, approximately 14% seen once. The table lists this clonotype with many counts. Antigen unknown. In germline, CDR1 is LGHDT, CDR2 YNNKEL (reference sequence). V was cut by 0 bases and J by 8 bases, with 17 bases left in between. The CDR3 extends over 16 amino acids. This clonotype was sampled from a woman between 45 and 60 years old in good health. The sample comprised PBMCs. The chain combines TRBV3-1 with TRBJ2-1, with unresolved D. DNA of the CDR3: TGTGCCAGCAGCCAAGAAGCCCCGCCTAGGATCTATGAGCAGTTCTTC. It yields the protein CASSQEAPPRIYEQFF.